The 32 T cell receptor beta chains below all came from one sample that was sequenced in a study of tumour-infiltrating T cells in Burkitt lymphoma. Measured with immunoSEQ multiplex PCR; TCRdb has only the in-frame clones, and not every one. Here the sample spans tens of thousands of clones, 30% to 40% being singletons. Sequencing was performed on tumor tissue. These receptors were taken from a human donor with Burkitt lymphoma.

This clone was picked up a small number of times. The chain uses TRBV7-9 and TRBJ2-5; 9 bases map to TRBD2. The CDR3 sequence is 17 residues long. Trimming took 2 bases from V and 3 from J; bases not matched to a gene: 10. In germline, CDR1 is SEHNR, CDR2 FQNEAQ (reference sequence). CDR3 nucleotides: TGTGCCAGCAGCTTAACCATCGTGCTAGCGGGAAAAGAGACCCAGTACTTC. Amino acids: CASSLTIVLAGKETQYF.

This clone was detected only a few times. The chain uses TRBV20-1 and TRBJ2-3; a possible D gene is TRBD2 (5 bases). Germline V gene data show CDR1 as DFQATT and CDR2 as SNEGSKA (reference sequence). This CDR3 region has 11 residues. Trimming pared 4 bases from V and 11 bases from J, leaving 13 bases between. CDR3 sequence: CSANSGYEQYF. CDR3 bases: TGCAGTGCTAATTCGGGATATGAGCAGTATTTT.

CDR3: CASSTDTYEQYF. Written as DNA, the CDR3 is TGTGCCAGCAGTACGGACACCTACGAGCAGTACTTC. The rearrangement links TRBV6-6 to TRBJ2-7; D is possibly TRBD1 (5 bases). CDR3 length: 12 amino acids. The germline V gene encodes CDR1 MNHNY and CDR2 SVGAGI (reference sequence). Trimming shortened V by 5 bases and J by 2 bases, and 7 bases separated the two germline ends.

The rearrangement uses TRBV4-1 and TRBJ1-1; D may be TRBD1 (6 bases). This CDR3 region has 13 residues. V was pared by 1 base and J by 8 bases, with 11 bases between. Germline loops: CDR1 MGHRA, CDR2 YSYEKL. The CDR3 sequence: CASSQVGGSEAFF. The DNA for the CDR3 is TGCGCCAGCAGCCAAGTAGGGGGTTCCGAAGCTTTCTTT.

This clone came up a few times. The V and J genes are TRBV6-1 and TRBJ2-7; D call uncertain. The CDR3 sequence is 11 residues long. Germline CDR1 MNHNS, CDR2 SASEGT. Trimming stripped 6 bases from V and 2 bases from J, with 5 bases between. The chain's CDR3 is CASRKTYEQYF. CDR3 bases: TGTGCCAGCAGAAAGACCTACGAGCAGTACTTC.

The rearrangement joins TRBV29-1 to TRBJ1-2, with TRBD1 matching over 9 bases. The junction had 16 bases not matched to a gene; V was cut back by 8 bases and J by 6 bases. The germline V gene encodes CDR1 SQVTM and CDR2 ANQGSEA. The CDR3 consists of 15 residues. The CDR3 DNA follows: TGCAGCCTAGAAGGGGGACAGGGATCTGTGGATGGCTACACCTTC. It encodes CSLEGGQGSVDGYTF. The full variable domain, with the rest looked up from reference TRBV29-1 and TRBJ1-2, is SAVISQKPSRDICQRGTSLTIQCQVDSQVTMMFWYRQQPGQSLTLIATANQGSEATYESGFVIDKFPISRPNLTFSTLTVSNMSPEDSSIYLCSLEGGQGSVDGYTFGSGTRLTVV.

In this sample, this clone turned up a few times. As DNA, the CDR3 is TGTGCCAGCAGCTTAGCCGGGCAGACAGATACGCAGTATTTT. Translating it yields CASSLAGQTDTQYF. The chain employs TRBV7-2 and TRBJ2-3; D not resolved. From germline, CDR1 is SGHTA and CDR2 FQGNSA. The length of the CDR3 is 14 residues. V dropped 0 bases and J dropped 3 bases, with 7 bases sitting between them.

The V gene is TRBV5-1, the J gene TRBJ2-3; D gene unclear. In germline, CDR1 is SGHRS, CDR2 YFSETQ. CDR3 length: 11 residues. V lost 7 bases and J 3 bases, leaving 6 bases between the germline ends. The CDR3 loop is CASASTDTQYF. The CDR3 nucleotides read TGCGCCAGCGCATCTACAGATACGCAGTATTTT. Based on the CDR3 plus reference TRBV5-1 and TRBJ2-3, the full variable domain is KAGVTQTPRYLIKTRGQQVTLSCSPISGHRSVSWYQQTPGQGLQFLFEYFSETQRNKGNFPGRFSGRQFSNSRSEMNVSTLELGDSALYLCASASTDTQYFGPGTRLTVL.

V and J are TRBV19 and TRBJ2-7; 9 nucleotides line up with TRBD2. This CDR3 has 16 amino acids. J lost 7 bases, V lost 3 bases, and 13 bases had no gene match. CDR1 and CDR2 (germline): LNHDA, SQIVND (reference sequence). As DNA, the CDR3 is TGTGCCAGTAGTATGCCGAGCGGGGGGCTCGCTCGTGAGCAGTACTTC. Amino acid sequence: CASSMPSGGLAREQYF.

The chain couples TRBV7-2 to TRBJ2-3, with a weak D call TRBD2 (5 bases). This CDR3 has 12 amino acids. CDR1 SGHTA and CDR2 FQGNSA come from the germline V gene. Trimming took off 8 bases at V and 2 bases at J, with 8 bases between the two ends. CDR3 sequence (DNA): TGTGCCAGCCGGGGTTTCACAGATACGCAGTATTTT. Its translation: CASRGFTDTQYF. The full variable domain, with the rest looked up from reference TRBV7-2 and TRBJ2-3, is GAGVSQSPSNKVTEKGKDVELRCDPISGHTALYWYRQSLGQGLEFLIYFQGNSAPDKSGLPSDRFSAERTGGSVSTLTIQRTQQEDSAVYLCASRGFTDTQYFGPGTRLTVL.

This clone was seen a few times. The V gene is TRBV4-3, the J gene TRBJ2-3, with D possibly TRBD2 on 7 matching bases. CDR3 size: 16 residues. With 4 bases removed from V and 4 bases from J, the gap between germline ends came to 18 bases. In germline, CDR1 is LGHNA, CDR2 YSLEER. CDR3 bases: TGCGCCAGCAGCCGGCGGGGGCTAGCGCGCCCAGATACGCAGTATTTT. Translated, it gives CASSRRGLARPDTQYF.

The chain joins TRBV29-1 to TRBJ1-2; TRBD1 matches 7 bases. The germline CDR1 and CDR2 sequences are SQVTM and ANQGSEA. This CDR3 has 12 amino acids. The junction had 2 bases not matched to a gene; V was cut back by 5 bases and J by 2 bases. The CDR3 loop is CSVSQGNYGYTF. In DNA form, the CDR3 reads TGCAGCGTTTCACAGGGGAACTATGGCTACACCTTC.

The CDR3 DNA sequence: TGTGCCAGCAGCGTAGACCCTAATAGAAACTATGGCTACACCTTC. It specifies CASSVDPNRNYGYTF. The chain links TRBV9 to TRBJ1-2, with D uncertain. Trimming shortened V by 0 bases and J by 2 bases, and 11 bases separated the two germline ends. This CDR3 region has 15 residues. Germline V lookup: CDR1 SGDLS, CDR2 YYNGEE.

This clone was counted only a few times. The chain recombines TRBV5-4 with TRBJ2-2; D uncertain. V lost 2 bases to trimming and J lost 0 bases, with 8 bases between them. CDR3 length: 15 residues. Germline loops: CDR1 SGHNT, CDR2 YYREEE (reference sequence). As DNA, the CDR3 is TGTGCCAGCAGCTTTGGCAGCACGAACACCGGGGAGCTGTTTTTT. Translation: CASSFGSTNTGELFF.

This clone was observed a few times. This chain connects TRBV7-2 to TRBJ1-5; 8 bases agree with TRBD1. CDR3 length equals 15 residues. From germline, CDR1 is SGHTA and CDR2 FQGNSA. V gave up 5 bases and J gave up 1 base; unmatched junction bases: 4. For the CDR3, the DNA is TGTGCCAGCAGCCCAGGGGGCGGAAGCAATCAGCCCCAGCATTTT. As protein: CASSPGGGSNQPQHF.

The DNA of the CDR3 is TGCGCCAGCAGCTTGGGTTCGACTAGCGGGGGGGGAGATACGCAGTATTTT. It codes for CASSLGSTSGGGDTQYF. The chain links TRBV5-1 to TRBJ2-3, with 14 bases aligning to TRBD2. Per germline, CDR1 SGHRS and CDR2 YFSETQ. Trimming at V came to 0 bases and at J to 5 bases, leaving 5 bases not matched to a gene. CDR3 size: 17 residues.

This clone has a handful of counts. The chain carries TRBV6-5 and TRBJ1-1; unclear D gene. The CDR3 consists of 12 residues. The V gene lost 4 bases and the J gene lost 9 bases, with 12 bases spanning the gap. Looked up from germline, CDR1 is MNHEY and CDR2 is SVGAGI. The CDR3 DNA reads as TGTGCCAGCAGTTGGAGGACCGGCAAAGCTTTCTTT. The encoded protein is CASSWRTGKAFF.

This CDR3 reads CASSIGGPQETQYF. The CDR3 coding sequence is TGTGCCAGTAGTATCGGGGGACCCCAAGAGACCCAGTACTTC. The J gene is TRBJ2-5, the V gene TRBV19, with D possibly being TRBD2 (6 bases). The V gene's germline CDR1 is LNHDA and CDR2 SQIVND (reference sequence). The CDR3 runs 14 residues. V lost 3 bases and J 1 base, leaving 9 bases between the germline ends.

This chain connects TRBV20-1 to TRBJ1-2; unclear D gene. Germline V gene lookup returns CDR1 DFQATT and CDR2 SNEGSKA (reference sequence). This CDR3 region has 11 residues. Deletions cut 1 base from V and 6 bases from J, with 6 bases between. This CDR3 is CSARVADGYTF. In nucleotides, the CDR3 is TGCAGTGCTAGAGTAGCAGATGGCTACACCTTC.

The V and J genes are TRBV5-4 and TRBJ2-2, with a possible D match to TRBD2 (6 bases). The germline V gene has CDR1 SGHNT and CDR2 YYREEE (reference sequence). The CDR3 runs to 14 residues. Trimming stripped 3 bases from V and 8 bases from J, with 14 bases between. CDR3 region: CASSSPGAGGELFF. CDR3 bases: TGTGCCAGCAGCTCCCCGGGTGCGGGGGGGGAGCTGTTTTTT.

The rearrangement joins TRBV11-2 to TRBJ2-5; D is unclear. In germline, CDR1 is SGHAT, CDR2 FQNNGV. The CDR3 totals 12 residues. The ends were cut back, 5 bases at V and 5 bases at J, with 9 bases in the middle. The CDR3: CASSPARETQYF. The CDR3 DNA is TGTGCCAGCAGCCCCGCGAGGGAGACCCAGTACTTC.

This clone was counted between two and nine times. The V gene is TRBV5-6, the J gene TRBJ1-1, with D possibly matching TRBD1 (6 bases). Germline V CDR1 and CDR2: SGHDT, YYEEEE. Trimming left V 3 bases short and J 3 bases short, with 12 bases between. The CDR3 runs to 14 residues. CDR3 loop: CASSSRRGDTEAFF. The CDR3 bases are TGTGCCAGCAGCTCCCGGAGGGGGGACACTGAAGCTTTCTTT.

The V gene is TRBV5-4, the J gene TRBJ2-6, with TRBD1 identical over 7 bases. Trimming removed 0 bases from V and 0 bases from J; junction bases left unmatched: 3. This CDR3 has 17 amino acids. The germline V gene encodes CDR1 SGHNT and CDR2 YYREEE (reference sequence). CDR3 nucleotides: TGTGCCAGCAGCTTGGGACAGGGAAGCTCTGGGGCCAACGTCCTGACTTTC. The encoded protein is CASSLGQGSSGANVLTF. Full variable domain (rest looked up from reference TRBV5-4 and TRBJ2-6): ETGVTQSPTHLIKTRGQQVTLRCSSQSGHNTVSWYQQALGQGPQFIFQYYREEENGRGNFPPRFSGLQFPNYSSELNVNALELDDSALYLCASSLGQGSSGANVLTFGAGSRLTVL.

V usage is TRBV25-1 and J usage is TRBJ2-1; D unclear. The V end was cut by 3 bases, the J end by 1 base, with 7 bases between. Germline CDR1 MGHDK, CDR2 SYGVNS. The CDR3 is made up of 14 amino acids. This chain's CDR3 is CASSEDGSYNEQFF. The CDR3 DNA is TGTGCCAGCAGTGAGGACGGATCCTACAATGAGCAGTTCTTC.

The V and J genes are TRBV7-9 and TRBJ1-1; 7 positions agree with TRBD1. The trim removed 5 bases at V and 7 bases at J, leaving 10 bases unmatched. There are 14 residues in the CDR3. Per the germline V gene, CDR1 is SEHNR and CDR2 is FQNEAQ (reference sequence). CDR3 region: CASSDTGAVYEAFF. CDR3 in DNA: TGTGCCAGCAGCGATACAGGGGCTGTGTATGAAGCTTTCTTT.

J is TRBJ2-3 and V is TRBV5-6, with D perhaps matching TRBD2 (5 bases). The CDR3 is 14 amino acids. The V end lost 4 bases, the J end lost 4 bases, and 13 bases lay between the germline ends. Looked up from germline, CDR1 is SGHDT and CDR2 is YYEEEE. CDR3 region: CASSLVSSPDTQYF. DNA for the CDR3: TGTGCCAGCAGCCTTGTCTCTAGCCCAGATACGCAGTATTTT.

The chain is built from TRBV7-2 and TRBJ2-2; a possible D gene is TRBD1 (5 bases). Germline assignment: CDR1 SGHTA and CDR2 FQGNSA. The CDR3 is made up of 14 amino acids. The V gene lost 4 bases and the J gene lost 2 bases, with 8 bases spanning the gap. CDR3 nucleotide sequence: TGTGCCAGCAGCTCTCAGGGAAACACCGGGGAGCTGTTTTTT. Protein product: CASSSQGNTGELFF.

The rearrangement links TRBV28 to TRBJ1-5; D is unresolved. CDR3 length: 16 residues. Germline CDR1 reads MDHEN; CDR2 reads SYDVKM. V lost 5 bases and J lost 0, with 14 bases in between. CDR3 bases: TGTGCCAGCAGTCAGGCATTTCCAAATAGCAATCAGCCCCAGCATTTT. Translation: CASSQAFPNSNQPQHF.

The chain is built from TRBV18 and TRBJ1-1; 10 bases are a match to TRBD1. CDR1 is KGHSH and CDR2 is LQKENI in the germline V gene. There are 14 residues in the CDR3. The J segment lost 11 bases and the V segment lost 7 bases, leaving 13 bases of the junction unmatched. CDR3 nucleotides: TGTGCCAGCTTGACAGGGGGCCAATTTTTGAGCGCTTTCTTT. Protein product: CASLTGGQFLSAFF.

V usage is TRBV2 and J usage is TRBJ1-4; the D is unclear. Germline V CDR1 and CDR2: SNHLY, FYNNEI. Trimming left V 6 bases short and J 3 bases short, with 17 bases between. The CDR3 sequence is 16 residues long. The CDR3 DNA sequence: TGTGCCAGCAGCCTGACGACTCTTGGGGCTAATGAAAAACTGTTTTTT. It yields the protein CASSLTTLGANEKLFF.

This sequence joins TRBV5-8 and TRBJ1-5; TRBD1 aligns across 8 bases. V shed 1 base, J shed 5 bases, and the junction held 5 bases outside the gene matches. CDR1 and CDR2 (germline): SGHTS, YDEGEE. The CDR3 is 15 amino acids. CDR3 nucleotide sequence: TGTGCCAGCAGCTTGTTACAGGGGGGTGATCAGCCCCAGCATTTT. Protein: CASSLLQGGDQPQHF. Full variable domain (missing parts from reference TRBV5-8 and TRBJ1-5): EAGVTQSPTHLIKTRGQQATLRCSPISGHTSVYWYQQALGLGLQFLLWYDEGEERNRGNFPPRFSGRQFPNYSSELNVNALELEDSALYLCASSLLQGGDQPQHFGDGTRLSIL.

V usage is TRBV7-2 and J usage is TRBJ2-3; 9 bases fit TRBD1. V gave up 5 bases and J gave up 7 bases; unmatched junction bases: 7. Germline CDR1 SGHTA, CDR2 FQGNSA. CDR3 length equals 14 residues. The CDR3 loop is CASSVNRGLNTQYF. The CDR3 DNA reads TGTGCCAGCAGCGTTAACAGGGGGCTAAATACGCAGTATTTT.